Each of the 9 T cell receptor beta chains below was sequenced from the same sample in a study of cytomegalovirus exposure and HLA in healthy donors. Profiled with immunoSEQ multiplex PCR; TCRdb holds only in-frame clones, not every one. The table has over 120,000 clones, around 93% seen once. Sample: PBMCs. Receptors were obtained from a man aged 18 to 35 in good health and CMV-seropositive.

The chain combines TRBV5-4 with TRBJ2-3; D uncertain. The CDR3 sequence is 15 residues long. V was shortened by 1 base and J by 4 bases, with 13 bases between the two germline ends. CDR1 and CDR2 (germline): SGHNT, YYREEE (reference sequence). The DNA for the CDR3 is TGTGCCAGCAGCTTGCCGGGTTCATCGTCAGATACGCAGTATTTT. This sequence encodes CASSLPGSSSDTQYF.

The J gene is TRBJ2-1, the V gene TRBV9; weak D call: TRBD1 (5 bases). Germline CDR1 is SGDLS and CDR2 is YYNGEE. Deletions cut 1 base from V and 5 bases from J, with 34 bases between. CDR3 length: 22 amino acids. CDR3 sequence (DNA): TGTGCCAGCAGCGTACTCCCTCGACAGCCGACCCACCTTTGGACAACCGACAATGAGCAGTTCTTC. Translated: CASSVLPRQPTHLWTTDNEQFF.

In DNA form, the CDR3 reads TGTGCCAGCGGACGGACTTTCAATCAGCCCCAGCATTTT. It encodes CASGRTFNQPQHF. The rearrangement links TRBV28 to TRBJ1-5, with D unresolved. The CDR3 is 13 amino acids. Germline CDR1 reads MDHEN; CDR2 reads SYDVKM. With 8 bases removed from V and 3 bases from J, the gap between germline ends came to 11 bases. The whole variable domain, remainder taken from reference TRBV28 and TRBJ1-5, is DVKVTQSSRYLVKRTGEKVFLECVQDMDHENMFWYRQDPGLGLRLIYFSYDVKMKEKGDIPEGYSVSREKKERFSLILESASTNQTSMYLCASGRTFNQPQHFGDGTRLSIL.

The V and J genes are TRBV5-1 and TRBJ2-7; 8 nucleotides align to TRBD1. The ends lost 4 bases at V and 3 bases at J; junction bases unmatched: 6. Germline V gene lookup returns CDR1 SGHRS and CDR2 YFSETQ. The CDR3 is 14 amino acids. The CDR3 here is CASSPDRVFYEQYF. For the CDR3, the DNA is TGCGCCAGCAGCCCGGACAGGGTTTTCTACGAGCAGTACTTC.

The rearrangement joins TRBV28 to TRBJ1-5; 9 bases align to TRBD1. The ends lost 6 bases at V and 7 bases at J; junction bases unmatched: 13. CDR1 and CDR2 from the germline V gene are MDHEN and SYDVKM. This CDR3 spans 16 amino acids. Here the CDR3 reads CASSTRRQGQGQPQHF. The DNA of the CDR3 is TGTGCCAGCAGCACTCGACGCCAGGGACAGGGCCAGCCCCAGCATTTT.

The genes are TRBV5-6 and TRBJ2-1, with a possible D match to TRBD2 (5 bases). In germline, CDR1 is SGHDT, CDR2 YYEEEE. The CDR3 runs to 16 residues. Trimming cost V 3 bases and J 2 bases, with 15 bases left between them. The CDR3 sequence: CASSWEREETYNEQFF. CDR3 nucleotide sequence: TGTGCCAGCAGCTGGGAACGGGAAGAAACCTACAATGAGCAGTTCTTC.

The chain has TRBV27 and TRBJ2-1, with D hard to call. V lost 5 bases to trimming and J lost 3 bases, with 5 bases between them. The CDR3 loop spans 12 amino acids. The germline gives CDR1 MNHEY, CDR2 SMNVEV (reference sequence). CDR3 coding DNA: TGTGCCAGCAGTCACAACTACAATGAGCAGTTCTTC. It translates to CASSHNYNEQFF.

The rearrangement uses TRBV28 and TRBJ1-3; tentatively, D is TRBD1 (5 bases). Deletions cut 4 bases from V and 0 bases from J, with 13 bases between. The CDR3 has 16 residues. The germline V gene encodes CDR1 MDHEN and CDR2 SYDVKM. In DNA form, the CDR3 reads TGTGCCAGCAGTTCCCCGGGGGTCTTCTCTGGAAACACCATATATTTT. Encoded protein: CASSSPGVFSGNTIYF.

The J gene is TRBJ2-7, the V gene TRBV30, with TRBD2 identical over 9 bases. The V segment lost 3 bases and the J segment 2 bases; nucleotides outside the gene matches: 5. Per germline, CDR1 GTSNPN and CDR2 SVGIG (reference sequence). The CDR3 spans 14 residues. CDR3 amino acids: CAWSRGGGPYEQYF. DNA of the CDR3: TGTGCCTGGAGCCGCGGGGGGGGTCCCTACGAGCAGTACTTC.